The source of this T cell receptor (beta chain) is a study of T cells in Graves' hyperthyroidism and ophthalmopathy (dated by TCRdb to about 2019). Broadly, across the study: Peripheral blood samples were taken at initial diagnosis, before any treatment was given. To identify TCR V-J signatures that set the groups apart, the researchers used a discovery cohort of 100 or so patients, made up of around 40 with Graves' ophthalmopathy and 55 to 65 with stable Graves' hyperthyroidism. Whether ophthalmopathy could be predicted prospectively was tested in an independent validation cohort made up of 18 hyperthyroidism patients plus 17 patients who later progressed to ophthalmopathy. For training and testing, the 100 or so patients in the discovery cohort were randomly divided in a 7:3 ratio. Thyroid tissue and blood T-cell repertoires from six Graves' hyperthyroidism patients were also compared in the study. Following sampling, methimazole starting at 30 mg daily was given to hyperthyroidism patients, and high-dose intravenous methylprednisolone was given to ophthalmopathy patients. TCR Vbeta CDR3 sequencing of around 130 peripheral blood samples (roughly 41 ophthalmopathy, 75 or so hyperthyroidism and approximately 17 progressor patients) is reported in the paper. The research as a whole found: Most expanded thyroid clonotypes (frequency above 0.001) were also found in blood, which suggests that blood repertoires may mirror thyroid immune responses. A model built on a 13 V-J signature distinguished ophthalmopathy from stable hyperthyroidism, reaching roughly 88% sensitivity and about 81% specificity in cross-validation and 80%/75% in testing. Sample size was not statistically predetermined, and investigators were not blinded to group allocation. In validation, the model predicted progression to ophthalmopathy with 55% to 71% sensitivity and approximately 78% specificity, a median of 6.5 months before onset.

Amplification of TCR beta CDR3 regions was carried out from RNA transcripts. A first-round RT-PCR of the TCR CDR3 used the HTBI primer set with the Qiagen OneStep RT-PCR kit. A second multiplex PCR round built the libraries, followed by size selection and purification. Sequencing of the libraries was done on an Illumina HiSeq2000 using paired-end 100 bp reads. As for the original processing: SOAPnuke was used to process the raw data, with reads discarded if the reads contained adapters or uncalled bases, had a mean Phred below 15, or lacked an exact constant-primer or identifier match. COPE v1.2.5 was used to merge the high-quality paired reads, and each unique nucleotide sequence was defined as a clonotype. Clonotypes were aligned to IMGT TRBV, TRBD and TRBJ reference segments using MiTCR v1.1. The analysis was restricted to V-J combinations with a frequency above 0.0001, which together covered just over 98% of the repertoires. A TCS score was defined as the ratio of F50 (clonal expansion) to E x V (chaos), with BLOSUM62-based TCRdist applied between CDR3 peptides within each V-J. Welch's t-statistics and random forest reduced some 510 V-J features to around 14, which were used in a naive Bayes classifier (R e1071). The public reads were quality trimmed at Q25 with fastp and then assembled into clones with MiXCR by TCRdb, keeping productive beta chains. Merged by CDR3 protein, the rows form single entries marked with the most common genes and DNA. It is TCRdb's table, rather than the study itself, that gives the V and J calls and clone size. This sample comprises fewer than 300,000 distinct CDR3 sequences, under 30% of them detected only once. The ten largest clonotypes hold over 25% of the sample.

Concerning this clonotype itself: Which antigen it targets is not known. Base qualities are not at hand, and no much larger clone is one base apart.

The CDR3 spans 14 residues, from the cysteine through the phenylalanine. Only the CDR3 part of the read is kept: 42 bases, read in frame from the first base. From the germline V gene, CDR1 is MNHEY and CDR2 is SVGEGT. V and J are truncated by 3 bases and 5 bases respectively, leaving an intervening sequence of 14 bases. Hyperthyroidism patients were newly diagnosed, had a disease duration of under 2 months, and were aged 18 to 65 years. The study excluded patients with uncontrolled infections, other autoimmune diseases, pregnancy or lactation. Diagnoses relied on clinical symptoms, serum thyroxine and TRAb, thyroid ultrasound and orbital computed tomography. For progressor patients, blood was drawn at the first diagnosis of hyperthyroidism, before any ophthalmopathy symptoms had appeared. PBMCs were separated from about 10 ml of fresh peripheral blood using Ficoll-Paque density gradient centrifugation. Progressor patients were first diagnosed with Graves' hyperthyroidism and then developed ophthalmopathy during follow-up. Total RNA was extracted using Trizol reagent, and RNA quality was assessed on an Agilent 2100 Bioanalyzer.

The sequence derives from a man aged 35-49 years with Graves' hyperthyroidism that later progressed to Graves' ophthalmopathy. Sequencing was done on a sample of blood. Recombination linked TRBV6-2 or TRBV6-3 to TRBJ2-7, with the D call perhaps TRBD1 or TRBD2, as 5 bases match in each case. The CDR3 region has the sequence CASSYWGTGNEQYF. The DNA sequence follows: TGTGCCAGCAGTTATTGGGGCACGGGGAACGAGCAGTACTTC.